These 8 T cell receptor beta chains were sequenced from one sample in a study of cytomegalovirus exposure and HLA in healthy donors. PCR employed 60 Vbeta and 13 Jbeta primers. TCRdb keeps only in-frame clones here, not all; method: immunoSEQ multiplex PCR. This table holds 85,000 to 95,000 clones, 63% found once. The source material was PBMCs. All receptors come from a woman in her twenties or thirties in good health and CMV-seronegative.

This rearrangement joins TRBV5-1 to TRBJ2-7, with TRBD2 matching 7 bases. The V gene's germline CDR1 is SGHRS and CDR2 YFSETQ. CDR3 size: 12 residues. The V segment lost 1 base and the J segment 7 bases; nucleotides outside the gene matches: 2. CDR3 in amino acids: CASSLRREEQYF. The CDR3 nucleotides are TGCGCCAGCAGCTTGAGGCGGGAGGAGCAGTACTTC.

The V call is TRBV5-1, the J call TRBJ1-4, with TRBD1 matching over 12 bases. Germline CDR1 and CDR2: SGHRS and YFSETQ. This CDR3 is built from 15 residues. V was pared by 0 bases and J by 8 bases, with 2 bases of the junction left unmatched. In nucleotides, the CDR3 is TGCGCCAGCAGCTTGGATGGGACAGGGGGCGAAAAACTGTTTTTT. This encodes CASSLDGTGGEKLFF.

The chain carries TRBV19 and TRBJ2-3, with D perhaps TRBD1 (5 bases). The CDR3 extends over 14 amino acids. Trimming took 3 bases from V and 2 from J, leaving 9 bases between them. CDR1 and CDR2 from the germline V gene are LNHDA and SQIVND (reference sequence). CDR3 sequence reads: CASSMDMSTDTQYF. The CDR3 nucleotides read TGTGCCAGTAGTATGGACATGTCCACAGATACGCAGTATTTT.

This clone occurred a few times. The rearrangement links TRBV5-1 to TRBJ2-2, with D possibly TRBD2 on 6 matching bases. The CDR3 is 15 amino acids. Germline assignment: CDR1 SGHRS and CDR2 YFSETQ. Trimming pared 7 bases from V and 1 base from J, leaving 14 bases between. In DNA, the CDR3 is TGCGCCAGCTGTCGGCGAGCGGGGAACACCGGGGAGCTGTTTTTT. It is translated as CASCRRAGNTGELFF.

The chain links TRBV4-1 to TRBJ2-2, with TRBD1 as a possible D gene (6 bases). The CDR3 covers 14 residues. Per germline, CDR1 MGHRA and CDR2 YSYEKL. V shed 5 bases and J shed 3 bases, with 10 bases lying between them. CDR3 sequence reads: CASSGGQYTGELFF. In nucleotides, the CDR3 is TGCGCCAGCAGCGGCGGACAGTACACCGGGGAGCTGTTTTTT.

The J gene is TRBJ2-1, the V gene TRBV5-1, with 9 nucleotides matching TRBD2. Germline CDR1 reads SGHRS; CDR2 reads YFSETQ. There are 17 residues in the CDR3. Germline trimming cut 0 bases from V and 1 base from J; bases unmatched to any gene: 5. The CDR3 sequence is CASSLVSGGSSYNEQFF. In DNA, the CDR3 is TGCGCCAGCAGCTTGGTTAGCGGGGGCTCTTCCTACAATGAGCAGTTCTTC.

This clone was seen a few times. The V gene is TRBV7-9, the J gene TRBJ2-5, with 13 bases aligning to TRBD2. After removal of 1 base from V and 2 bases from J, the junction contained 4 bases not matched to a gene. CDR1 is SEHNR, CDR2 FQNEAQ, per germline (reference sequence). The CDR3 extends over 17 amino acids. The chain's CDR3 is CASSLGTSGSRQETQYF. DNA for the CDR3: TGTGCCAGCAGCTTAGGGACTAGCGGGAGTCGGCAAGAGACCCAGTACTTC.

The chain joins TRBV28 to TRBJ1-5; D may be TRBD1 (6 bases). V gave up 4 bases and J gave up 6 bases, with 10 bases separating them. Germline loops: CDR1 MDHEN, CDR2 SYDVKM. The CDR3 runs 13 residues. The CDR3 spells CASSYQGSQPQHF. The CDR3 nucleotides are TGTGCCAGCAGTTACCAGGGGAGTCAGCCCCAGCATTTT.